Below, one TCR beta chain is given with its context. Its specific antigen is unknown. Base qualities were left out, and no much larger clone turns up one base away. The immunoSEQ hsTCRB kit was used to amplify TCR beta chains from the genomic DNA. TCR beta libraries were sequenced on an Illumina MiSeq instrument by the immunoSEQ service. The authors' analysis ran thus. Repertoire data were analyzed using the immunoSEQ Analyzer. Drawn from immuneACCESS, this table holds only the in-frame rearrangements with V and J called that TCRdb kept. Clones are partly lost; checked studies trace under half to an unresolved V gene and leave the rest unexplained. V, J and clone size were drawn from that table, and D and trimming were deduced from the DNA. Recorded for this sample are roughly 40,000 clones; around 90% of them occurred a single time. The top ten constitute roughly 4.5% of the sample. These data are taken from a study of resident and recirculating memory T cells in vitiligo (dated by TCRdb to 2017 to 2018). Broadly, across the study: For TCR beta sequencing, each of a few stable vitiligo patients provided PBMCs along with epidermis taken by shave biopsy from two lesional and two nonlesional sites. Right before genomic DNA was extracted using the Qiagen DNeasy Blood & Tissue Kit, the samples were homogenized with no cell sorting step. The goal of the human TCR beta sequencing was to check whether lesional vitiligo skin contained specific clones that differed from the clones found in nonlesional skin and blood.

Study-level results and caveats: No single dominant TCR clone was found, and clonality differed from one vitiligo lesion to another. Overlap and correlation analysis found no significant repertoire overlap between any two biopsies, even biopsies from the same patient, apart from each lesion compared with itself. TCR sequences were not found to be conserved across biopsy sites or patients, suggesting that different lesions are infiltrated by different T cell clones, a pattern described as private specificity. Mechanistic studies in the future are needed to assess how much the detected T cell clones and the human Trm pools versus Tcm pools each contribute.

Vitiligo counted as stable when lesions had not changed during the previous 6 months. To qualify as stable, patients additionally needed to show no confetti depigmentation, which is a clinical sign of active vitiligo. Any patient who had received treatment in the previous three months was excluded. Ficoll density gradient centrifugation was used to isolate PBMCs from heparinized blood, after which the PBMCs were flash-frozen. CDR3 length: 13 amino acids, cysteine to phenylalanine. Only the CDR3 part of the read is kept: 39 bases, read in frame from the first base. CDR1 and CDR2 are drawn from the germline V gene: SGHVS, FNYEAQ. V gives up 0 bases and J gives up 10 bases, and the segment between their germline ends measures 10 bases.

This receptor was taken from a male donor with vitiligo. Rearrangement joined TRBV7-6 to TRBJ2-1; no confident D gene assignment can be made. Sequenced material: blood. DNA sequence: TGTGCCAGCAGCTTAGCGTTCGATACAGAGCAGTTCTTC. This codes for CASSLAFDTEQFF.